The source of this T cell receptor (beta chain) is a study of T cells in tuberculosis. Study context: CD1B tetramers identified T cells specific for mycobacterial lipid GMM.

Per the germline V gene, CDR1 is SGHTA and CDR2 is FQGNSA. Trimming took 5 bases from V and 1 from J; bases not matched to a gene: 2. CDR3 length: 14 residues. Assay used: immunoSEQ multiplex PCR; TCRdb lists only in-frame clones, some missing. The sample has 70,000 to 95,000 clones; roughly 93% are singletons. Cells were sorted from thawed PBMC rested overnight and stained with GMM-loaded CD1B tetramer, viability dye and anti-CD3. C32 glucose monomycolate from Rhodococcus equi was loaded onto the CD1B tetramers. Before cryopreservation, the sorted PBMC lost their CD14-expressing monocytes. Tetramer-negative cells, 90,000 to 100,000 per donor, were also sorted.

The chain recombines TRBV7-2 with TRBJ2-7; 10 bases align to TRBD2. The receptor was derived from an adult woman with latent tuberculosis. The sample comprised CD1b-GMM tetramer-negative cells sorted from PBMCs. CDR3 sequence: CASSPLAGSYEQYF. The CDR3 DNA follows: TGTGCCAGCAGCCCACTAGCGGGGTCCTACGAGCAGTACTTC.